The 10 T cell receptor beta chains presented below share a single source sample, sequenced in a study of T cells in Graves' hyperthyroidism and ophthalmopathy. Amplification of TCR beta CDR3 regions used RNA as the template. Initially, a first-round RT-PCR of the TCR CDR3 employed the HTBI primer set. TCRdb itself ran the multiplex PCR reads through MiXCR, one entry per CDR3 protein. Among about 640,000 distinct CDR3 sequences listed, around 20% were seen once. The sequencing sample was made of blood. The receptor source for this set is a man aged 30 to 39 with Graves' ophthalmopathy.

Details on this clonotype: A read error may be the cause here, since a much bigger clone is one base away. The rearrangement uses TRBV28 and TRBJ1-1; the match to TRBD1 covers 7 bases. The CDR3 is made up of 15 amino acids. Germline loops: CDR1 MDHEN, CDR2 SYDVKM. In DNA, the CDR3 is TGTGCCAGCAGCGGGACAGAAGCACAGAACACTGTAGCTTTCTTT. Amino acid sequence: CASSGTEAQNTVAFF.

The rearrangement links TRBV7-2 to TRBJ2-1, with no clear D. Deletions cut 2 bases from V and 5 bases from J, with 7 bases between. This CDR3 has 13 residues. Germline V lookup: CDR1 SGHTA, CDR2 FQGNSA. The CDR3 DNA is TGTGCCAGCAGCTTATGGCGGAACAATGAGCAGTTCTTC. This codes for CASSLWRNNEQFF.

This clonotype has more than one count but fewer than ten. The genes are TRBV30 and TRBJ1-2, with a tentative D call TRBD1 (6 bases). V was clipped by 1 base and J by 6 bases, with 12 bases between them. Germline lookup yields CDR1 GTSNPN and CDR2 SVGIG (reference sequence). CDR3 size: 13 residues. CDR3 DNA: TGTGCCTGGAGTGCTGGGGGCGCTGATGGCTACACCTTC. Amino acid sequence: CAWSAGGADGYTF.

As for this clonotype: A read error may explain this, as a much larger clone is one base away. The chain recombines TRBV10-3 with TRBJ1-1, with TRBD1 as a possible D gene (6 bases). CDR3 length: 17 residues. Germline assignment: CDR1 ENHRY and CDR2 SYGVKD. The CDR3 DNA follows: TGTGCCATCACTGCGGCTGATGGGGGCAGCTTGAACACTGAAGCTCTCTTT. Amino acids: CAITAADGGSLNTEALF.

CDR3 sequence: CASKNELAGGDNEQFF. CDR3 DNA sequence: TGTGCCAGCAAGAACGAACTAGCGGGAGGGGACAATGAGCAGTTCTTC. This rearrangement joins TRBV2 to TRBJ2-1; 13 positions agree with TRBD2. With V trimmed by 7 bases and J by 5 bases, 8 bases remained unmatched. The CDR3 contains 16 residues. Germline CDR1 and CDR2: SNHLY and FYNNEI.

This clonotype was detected a few times. The genes are TRBV30 and TRBJ1-6; TRBD1 aligns across 10 bases. Germline V gene lookup returns CDR1 GTSNPN and CDR2 SVGIG (reference sequence). V lost 3 bases, J lost 7 bases, and 3 bases stayed unmatched. The CDR3 has 14 residues. The CDR3 region has the DNA TGTGCCTGGAGGGAGGGACAGGGGAATTCACCCCTCCACTTT. This gives the protein CAWREGQGNSPLHF.

V gene TRBV7-2 combines with J gene TRBJ2-2, with TRBD2 identical over 7 bases. The V segment lost 5 bases and the J segment 4 bases; nucleotides outside the gene matches: 7. This CDR3 is built from 15 residues. CDR1 and CDR2 (germline): SGHTA, FQGNSA. The DNA for the CDR3 is TGTGCCAGCAGCGCGGCGGGAGCTGGCACCGGGGAGCTGTTTTTT. It specifies CASSAAGAGTGELFF.

The rearrangement uses TRBV6-1 and TRBJ1-5; D ambiguous. CDR3 length: 12 residues. Germline V gene data show CDR1 as MNHNS and CDR2 as SASEGT. Trimming stripped 9 bases from V and 4 bases from J, with 10 bases between. The DNA of the CDR3 is TGTGCCAGTCAAGCGGGTAATCAGCCCCAGCATTTT. This encodes CASQAGNQPQHF.

This clonotype was detected many times. The chain couples TRBV10-3 to TRBJ1-1; 8 bases fit TRBD1. J lost 2 bases, V lost 11 bases, and 7 bases had no gene match. Germline V gene lookup returns CDR1 ENHRY and CDR2 SYGVKD. The CDR3 runs to 13 residues. The DNA for the CDR3 is TGTGCCGTGGGACAGGAGCTTAACACTGAAGCTTTCTTT. It is translated as CAVGQELNTEAFF.

The CDR3 DNA sequence: TGTGCCAGCAAAATACAGGAAAGCTCCTACAATGAGCAGTTCTTC. Its translation is CASKIQESSYNEQFF. The chain uses TRBV28 and TRBJ2-1; D possibly corresponds to TRBD1 (5 bases). The CDR3 length is 15 residues. Trimming removed 7 bases at V and 0 bases at J, with 13 bases between. The germline V gene encodes CDR1 MDHEN and CDR2 SYDVKM. Variable domain in full (rest from reference TRBV28 and TRBJ2-1): DVKVTQSSRYLVKRTGEKVFLECVQDMDHENMFWYRQDPGLGLRLIYFSYDVKMKEKGDIPEGYSVSREKKERFSLILESASTNQTSMYLCASKIQESSYNEQFFGPGTRLTVL.